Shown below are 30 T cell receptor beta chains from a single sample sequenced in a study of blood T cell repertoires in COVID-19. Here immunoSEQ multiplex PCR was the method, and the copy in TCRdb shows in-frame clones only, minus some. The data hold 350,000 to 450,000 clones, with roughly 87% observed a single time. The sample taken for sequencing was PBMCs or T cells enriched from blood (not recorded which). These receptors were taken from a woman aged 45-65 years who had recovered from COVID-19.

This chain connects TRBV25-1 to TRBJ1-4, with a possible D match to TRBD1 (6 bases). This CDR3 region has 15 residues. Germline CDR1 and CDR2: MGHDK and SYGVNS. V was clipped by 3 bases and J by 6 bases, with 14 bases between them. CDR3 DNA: TGTGCCAGCAGTGAGGACAGCAGGAAGGATGAAAAACTGTTTTTT. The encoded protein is CASSEDSRKDEKLFF.

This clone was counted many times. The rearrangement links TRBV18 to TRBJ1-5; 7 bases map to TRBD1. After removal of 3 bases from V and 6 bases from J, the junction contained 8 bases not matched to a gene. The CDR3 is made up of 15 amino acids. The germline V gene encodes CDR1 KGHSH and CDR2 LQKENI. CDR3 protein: CASSPGRAGGQPQHF. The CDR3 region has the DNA TGTGCCAGCTCACCGGGCCGGGCAGGGGGTCAGCCCCAGCATTTT.

CDR3 region: CASTPASRPTDTQYF. The CDR3, as DNA: TGCGCCAGCACTCCGGCTAGCAGGCCCACAGATACGCAGTATTTT. The chain has TRBV10-2 and TRBJ2-3; weak D call: TRBD2 (5 bases). The germline V gene encodes CDR1 WSHSY and CDR2 SAAADI. The CDR3 runs 15 residues. V lost 7 bases and J lost 2, with 16 bases in between.

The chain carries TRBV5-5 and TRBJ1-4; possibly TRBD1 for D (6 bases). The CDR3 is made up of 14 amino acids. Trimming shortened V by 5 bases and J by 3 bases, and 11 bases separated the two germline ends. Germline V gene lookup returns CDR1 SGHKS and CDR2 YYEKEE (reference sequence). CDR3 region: CASRPGASNEKLFF. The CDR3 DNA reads TGTGCCAGCAGGCCAGGGGCTTCTAATGAAAAACTGTTTTTT. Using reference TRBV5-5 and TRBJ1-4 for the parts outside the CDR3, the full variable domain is DAGVTQSPTHLIKTRGQQVTLRCSPISGHKSVSWYQQVLGQGPQFIFQYYEKEERGRGNFPDRFSARQFPNYSSELNVNALLLGDSALYLCASRPGASNEKLFFGSGTQLSVL.

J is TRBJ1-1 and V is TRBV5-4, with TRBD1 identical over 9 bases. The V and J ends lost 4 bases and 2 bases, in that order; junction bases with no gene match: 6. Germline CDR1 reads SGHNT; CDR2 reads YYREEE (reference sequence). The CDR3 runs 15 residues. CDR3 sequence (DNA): TGTGCCAGCAGCCCGGGGACAGGGAGTAACACTGAAGCTTTCTTT. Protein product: CASSPGTGSNTEAFF.

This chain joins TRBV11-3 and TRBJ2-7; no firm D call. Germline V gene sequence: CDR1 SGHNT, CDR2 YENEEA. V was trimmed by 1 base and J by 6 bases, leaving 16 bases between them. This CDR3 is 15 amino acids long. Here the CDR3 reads CASSLGGTLGSEQYF. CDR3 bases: TGTGCCAGCAGCTTAGGCGGAACCTTAGGAAGCGAGCAGTACTTC.

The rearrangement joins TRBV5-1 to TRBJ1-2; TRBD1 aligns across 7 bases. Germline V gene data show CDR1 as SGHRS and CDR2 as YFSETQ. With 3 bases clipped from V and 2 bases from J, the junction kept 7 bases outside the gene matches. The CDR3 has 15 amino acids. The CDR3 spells CASSWDSAPNYGYTF. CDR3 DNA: TGCGCCAGCAGCTGGGACAGCGCACCGAACTATGGCTACACCTTC.

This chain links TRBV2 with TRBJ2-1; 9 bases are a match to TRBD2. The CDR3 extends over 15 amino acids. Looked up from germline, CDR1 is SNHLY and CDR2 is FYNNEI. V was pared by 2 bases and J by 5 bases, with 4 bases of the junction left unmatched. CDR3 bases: TGTGCCAGCAGTGAATCAGCGGGAGGCAACAATGAGCAGTTCTTC. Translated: CASSESAGGNNEQFF.

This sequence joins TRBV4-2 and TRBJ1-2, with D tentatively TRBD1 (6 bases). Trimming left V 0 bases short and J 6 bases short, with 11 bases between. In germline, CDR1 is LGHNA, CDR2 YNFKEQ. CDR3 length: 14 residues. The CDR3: CASSQEGAGDGYTF. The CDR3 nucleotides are TGTGCCAGCAGCCAAGAAGGGGCAGGGGATGGCTACACCTTC.

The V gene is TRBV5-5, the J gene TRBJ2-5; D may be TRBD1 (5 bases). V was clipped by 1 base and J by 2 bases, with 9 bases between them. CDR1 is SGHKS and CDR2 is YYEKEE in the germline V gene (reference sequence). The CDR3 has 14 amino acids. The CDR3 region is CASSLRQKQETQYF. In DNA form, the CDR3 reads TGTGCCAGCAGCTTGAGACAGAAGCAAGAGACCCAGTACTTC.

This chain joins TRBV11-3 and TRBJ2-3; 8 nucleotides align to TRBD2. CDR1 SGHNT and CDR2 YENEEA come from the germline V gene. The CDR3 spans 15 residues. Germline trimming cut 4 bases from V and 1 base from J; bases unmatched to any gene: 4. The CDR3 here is CASSSGGPGTDTQYF. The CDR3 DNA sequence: TGTGCCAGCAGCTCGGGGGGGCCAGGCACAGATACGCAGTATTTT.

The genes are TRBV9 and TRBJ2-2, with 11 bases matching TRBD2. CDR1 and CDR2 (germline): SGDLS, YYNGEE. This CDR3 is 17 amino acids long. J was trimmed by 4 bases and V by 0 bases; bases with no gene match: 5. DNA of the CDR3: TGTGCCAGCAGCGTAGTTGCTAGCGGGAGGACCACCGGGGAGCTGTTTTTT. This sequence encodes CASSVVASGRTTGELFF.

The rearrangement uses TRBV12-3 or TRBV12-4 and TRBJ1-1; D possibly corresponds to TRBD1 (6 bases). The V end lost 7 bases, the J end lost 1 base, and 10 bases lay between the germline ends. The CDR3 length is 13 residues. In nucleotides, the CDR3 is TGTGCCAGCAATCTACAGGGGAACACTGAAGCTTTCTTT. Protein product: CASNLQGNTEAFF.

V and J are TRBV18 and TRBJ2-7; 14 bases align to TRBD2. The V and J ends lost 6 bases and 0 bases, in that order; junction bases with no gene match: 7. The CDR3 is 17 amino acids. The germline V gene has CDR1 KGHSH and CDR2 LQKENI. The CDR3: CASSAGTSGSGSYEQYF. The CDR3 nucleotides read TGTGCCAGCTCGGCCGGGACTAGCGGGAGCGGCTCCTACGAGCAGTACTTC.

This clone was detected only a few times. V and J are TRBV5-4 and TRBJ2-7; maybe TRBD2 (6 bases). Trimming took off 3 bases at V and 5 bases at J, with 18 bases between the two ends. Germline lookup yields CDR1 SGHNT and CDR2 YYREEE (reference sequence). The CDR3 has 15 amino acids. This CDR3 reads CASSSPGGLINEQYF. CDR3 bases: TGTGCCAGCAGCTCCCCCGGGGGACTGATCAACGAGCAGTACTTC.

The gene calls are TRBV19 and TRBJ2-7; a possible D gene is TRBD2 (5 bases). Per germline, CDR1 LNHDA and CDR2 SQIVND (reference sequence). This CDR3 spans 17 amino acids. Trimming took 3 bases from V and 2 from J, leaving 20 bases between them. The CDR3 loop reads CASSISGGPAATYEQYF. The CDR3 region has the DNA TGTGCCAGTAGTATCTCTGGCGGGCCCGCGGCTACCTACGAGCAGTACTTC.

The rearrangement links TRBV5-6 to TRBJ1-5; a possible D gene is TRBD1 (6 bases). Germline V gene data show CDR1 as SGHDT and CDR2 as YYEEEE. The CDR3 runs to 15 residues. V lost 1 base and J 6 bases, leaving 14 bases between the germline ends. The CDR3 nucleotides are TGTGCCAGCAGCTTGTCGGGGGGCTTTGGTCAGCCCCAGCATTTT. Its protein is CASSLSGGFGQPQHF. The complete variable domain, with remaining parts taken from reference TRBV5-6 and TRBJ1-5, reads DAGVTQSPTHLIKTRGQQVTLRCSPKSGHDTVSWYQQALGQGPQFIFQYYEEEERQRGNFPDRFSGHQFPNYSSELNVNALLLGDSALYLCASSLSGGFGQPQHFGDGTRLSIL.

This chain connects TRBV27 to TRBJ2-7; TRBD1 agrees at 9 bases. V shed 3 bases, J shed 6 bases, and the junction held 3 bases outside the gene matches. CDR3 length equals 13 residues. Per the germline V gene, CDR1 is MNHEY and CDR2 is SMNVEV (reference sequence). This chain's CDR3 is CASSLDRGGEQYF. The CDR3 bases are TGTGCCAGCAGTTTGGACAGGGGTGGCGAGCAGTACTTC.

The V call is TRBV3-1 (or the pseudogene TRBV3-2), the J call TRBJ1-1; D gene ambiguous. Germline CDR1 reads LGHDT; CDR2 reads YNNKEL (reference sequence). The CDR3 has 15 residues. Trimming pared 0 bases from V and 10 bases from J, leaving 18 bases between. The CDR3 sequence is CASSQEGIRGVGAFF. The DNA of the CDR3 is TGTGCCAGCAGCCAAGAAGGGATCCGGGGAGTGGGAGCTTTCTTT.

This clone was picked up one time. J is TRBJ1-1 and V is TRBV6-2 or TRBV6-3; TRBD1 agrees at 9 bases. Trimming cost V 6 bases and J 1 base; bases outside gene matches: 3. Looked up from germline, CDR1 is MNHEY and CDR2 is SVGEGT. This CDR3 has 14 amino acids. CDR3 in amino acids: CASSRTGANTEAFF. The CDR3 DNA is TGTGCCAGCAGCCGGACAGGGGCGAACACTGAAGCTTTCTTT.

Here the CDR3 DNA reads TGTGCCAGCAGTCCAGCCAGGGCTAGCGCTGAAGCTTTCTTT. Protein: CASSPARASAEAFF. The chain joins TRBV7-3 to TRBJ1-1; D perhaps matches TRBD1 (5 bases). This CDR3 region has 14 residues. Germline loops: CDR1 SGHTA, CDR2 FQGTGA. V shed 6 bases and J shed 6 bases, with 17 bases lying between them.

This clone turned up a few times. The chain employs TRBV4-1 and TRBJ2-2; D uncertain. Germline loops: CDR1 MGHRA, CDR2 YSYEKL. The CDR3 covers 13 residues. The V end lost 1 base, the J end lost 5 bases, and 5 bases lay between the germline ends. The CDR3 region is CASSQGLTGELFF. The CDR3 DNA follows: TGCGCCAGCAGCCAAGGGCTGACCGGGGAGCTGTTTTTT.

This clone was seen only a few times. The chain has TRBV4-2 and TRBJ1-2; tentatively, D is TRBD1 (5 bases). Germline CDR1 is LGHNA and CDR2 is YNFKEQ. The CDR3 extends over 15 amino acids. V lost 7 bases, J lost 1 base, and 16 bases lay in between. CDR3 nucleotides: TGTGCCAGCACAAGACAGCAATTAGATAACTATGGCTACACCTTC. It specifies CASTRQQLDNYGYTF.

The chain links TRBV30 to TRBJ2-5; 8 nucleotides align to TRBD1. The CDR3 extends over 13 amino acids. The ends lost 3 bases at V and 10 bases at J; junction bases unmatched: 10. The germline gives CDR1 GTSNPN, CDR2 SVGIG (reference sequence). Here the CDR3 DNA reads TGTGCCTGGAGCCGCTACGGACAGGGCGGCCAGTACTTC. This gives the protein CAWSRYGQGGQYF. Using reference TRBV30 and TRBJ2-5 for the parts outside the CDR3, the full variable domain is SQTIHQWPATLVQPVGSPLSLECTVEGTSNPNLYWYRQAAGRGLQLLFYSVGIGQISSEVPQNLSASRPQDRQFILSSKKLLLSDSGFYLCAWSRYGQGGQYFGPGTRLLVL.

The CDR3 nucleotides read TGTGCCAGCAGTGAGTCAGCCACTAGCGGGATCTATGAGCAGTTCTTC. This encodes CASSESATSGIYEQFF. The chain joins TRBV2 to TRBJ2-1, with TRBD2 identical over 10 bases. CDR3 length: 16 amino acids. Germline V gene lookup returns CDR1 SNHLY and CDR2 FYNNEI. Trimming at V came to 3 bases and at J to 8 bases, leaving 10 bases not matched to a gene.

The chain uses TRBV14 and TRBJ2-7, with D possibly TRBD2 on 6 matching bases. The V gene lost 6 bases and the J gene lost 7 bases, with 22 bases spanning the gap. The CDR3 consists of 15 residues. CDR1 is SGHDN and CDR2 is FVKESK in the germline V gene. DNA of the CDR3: TGTGCCAGCAGTCGCGATTTCGGGGGTTTTGGAGAGCAGTACTTC. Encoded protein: CASSRDFGGFGEQYF.

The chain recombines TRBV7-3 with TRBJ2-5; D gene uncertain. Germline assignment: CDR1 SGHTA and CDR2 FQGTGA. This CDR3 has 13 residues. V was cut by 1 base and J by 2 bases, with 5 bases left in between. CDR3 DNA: TGTGCCAGCAGCTTAAATCCACAAGAGACCCAGTACTTC. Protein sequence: CASSLNPQETQYF.

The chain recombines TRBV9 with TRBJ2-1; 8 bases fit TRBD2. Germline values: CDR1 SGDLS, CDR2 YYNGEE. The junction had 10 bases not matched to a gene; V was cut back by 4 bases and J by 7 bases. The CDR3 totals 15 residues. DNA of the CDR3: TGTGCCAGCAGCCCCAGCGGGAGTGCCACAAATGAGCAGTTCTTC. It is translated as CASSPSGSATNEQFF. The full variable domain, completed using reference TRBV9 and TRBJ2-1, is DSGVTQTPKHLITATGQRVTLRCSPRSGDLSVYWYQQSLDQGLQFLIQYYNGEERAKGNILERFSAQQFPDLHSELNLSSLELGDSALYFCASSPSGSATNEQFFGPGTRLTVL.

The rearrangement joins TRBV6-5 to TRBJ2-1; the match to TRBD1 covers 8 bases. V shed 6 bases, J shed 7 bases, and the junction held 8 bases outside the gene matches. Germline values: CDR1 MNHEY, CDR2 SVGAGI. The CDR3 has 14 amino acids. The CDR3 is CASRRSGGTNEQFF. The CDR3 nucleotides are TGTGCCAGCAGGAGATCAGGGGGCACAAATGAGCAGTTCTTC.

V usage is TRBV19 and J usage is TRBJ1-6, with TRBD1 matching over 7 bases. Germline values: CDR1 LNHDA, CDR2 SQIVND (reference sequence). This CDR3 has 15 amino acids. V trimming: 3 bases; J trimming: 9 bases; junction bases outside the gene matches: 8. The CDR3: CASSILGGEGSPLHF. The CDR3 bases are TGTGCCAGTAGTATCTTAGGGGGCGAAGGTTCACCCCTCCACTTT.